A selection of T cell receptor beta chains follows, all from one sample in a study of blood T cells in healthy people across ages. TCRdb itself ran the 5' RACE reads through MiXCR, one entry per CDR3 protein. The data contain some 930,000 distinct CDR3 sequences, 25% to 35% of them singletons. The data also belong to a second study, concerning T cells of mothers and their children.

The sample consisted of blood. The receptors originated from a woman aged 40-49 years in good health. The CDR3 runs from the conserved cysteine through the conserved F or W. A D gene is named only where the DNA matches it firmly. The size field is filled for only some rows; it gives once, few, many or a size class.

TRBV12-3/TRBV12-4,NA,TRBJ2-4,NA,TGTGCCAGCAGTCCGCCTTGCAATGAGCAGTACTTC,CASSPPCNEQYF
TRBV15,NA,TRBJ2-2,NA,TGTGCCACCAGCAGAGAAAAGCCGAGGCAGGGCCCCGGGGAGCTGTTTTTT,CATSREKPRQGPGELFF
TRBV7-2,TRBD2,TRBJ2-7,many,TGTGCCAGCAGCTTAGGAGCGGGGGGGACCTACGAGCAGTACTTC,CASSLGAGGTYEQYF
TRBV6-6,NA,TRBJ2-3,many,TGTGCCACCGTCCCTGGGACGGGCCATCCCACAGATACGCAGTATTTT,CATVPGTGHPTDTQYF
TRBV28,TRBD1,TRBJ1-2,many,TGTGCCAGCAGTTTAGGACAGGGCGACTATGGCTACACCTTC,CASSLGQGDYGYTF
TRBV7-8,NA,TRBJ1-1,NA,TGTGCCAGCAGCCCCGACAGGATCGAAGCTTTCTTT,CASSPDRIEAFF
TRBV7-7,TRBD1,TRBJ2-1,many,TGTGCTAGCAGCTCCCTCCCATTACAGGGGAGGCAGTTCTTC,CASSSLPLQGRQFF
TRBV3-1,NA,TRBJ2-7,NA,TGTGCCAGCAGCCAAGTTGGGGCGGGGCTCTCCTACAATGAGCAGTACTTC,CASSQVGAGLSYNEQYF
TRBV3-1,NA,TRBJ2-7,once,TGTGCCAGCAGCCAAGATGGGGTCACCTACGAGCAGTACTTC,CASSQDGVTYEQYF
TRBV20-1,TRBD2,TRBJ2-3,NA,TGCAGTGCTAGCGGGGGGGCCCGAGATACGCAGTATTTT,CSASGGARDTQYF
TRBV7-9,NA,TRBJ2-7,NA,TGTGCCAGCAGCCCCGTCACCGGGGGCCGCTCCTACGAGCAGTACTTC,CASSPVTGGRSYEQYF
TRBV6-5,TRBD1,TRBJ1-5,few,TGTGCCAGCAGTTACGTCCCGGGACAGGGGGCCCTCAATCAGCCCCAGCATTTT,CASSYVPGQGALNQPQHF
TRBV5-1,TRBD1,TRBJ2-1,NA,TGCGCCAGCAGTACAACAGGGGGCGATTACAATGAGCAGTTCTTC,CASSTTGGDYNEQFF
TRBV5-1,NA,TRBJ2-1,NA,TGCGCCAGCAGCTGGACACCGGTCGGCAATGAGCAGTTCTTC,CASSWTPVGNEQFF
TRBV5-1,TRBD2,TRBJ2-1,NA,TGCGCCAGCAGCTTTTCGGCGGGGGGGAACAATGAGCAGTTCTTC,CASSFSAGGNNEQFF
TRBV24-1,TRBD1,TRBJ2-7,many,TGTGCCACCAGTGACCCTACCGGGACAGGCGTCGACGAGCAGTACTTC,CATSDPTGTGVDEQYF
TRBV5-1,NA,TRBJ1-2,NA,TGCGCCAGCACTTCAGCAGTAACAGAACGGGGCTACACCTTC,CASTSAVTERGYTF
TRBV4-1,NA,TRBJ2-5,NA,TGCGCCAGCAGCCACAACCAAGAGACCCAGTACTTC,CASSHNQETQYF
TRBV2,NA,TRBJ2-1,NA,TGTGCCAGCAGGACGGGACTTTGCAATGAGCAGTTCTTC,CASRTGLCNEQFF
TRBV7-2,NA,TRBJ2-5,NA,TGTGCCAGCAGCTTAGCCCCTACTCCGGTGCAAGAGACCCAGTACTTC,CASSLAPTPVQETQYF
TRBV6-1,NA,TRBJ2-7,many,TGTGCCAGCAGTGCCAGGGTAAGCTCCTACGAGCAGTACTTC,CASSARVSSYEQYF
TRBV20-1,NA,TRBJ1-4,NA,TGCAGTGCTAGTGGAGGGGAAAATGAAAAACTGTTTTTT,CSASGGENEKLFF
TRBV15,TRBD2,TRBJ2-2,few,TGTGCCACCAGCAGGGGGGGACTAGCGGTGACCGGGGAGCTGTTTTTT,CATSRGGLAVTGELFF
TRBV20-1,TRBD2,TRBJ2-7,NA,TGCAGTGCCATCCCCACGCTAGCGGGGGAAAAATACGAGCAGTACTTC,CSAIPTLAGEKYEQYF
TRBV15,NA,TRBJ2-5,many,TGTGCCACCAGCAGGTCGAAAGAGACCCAGTACTTC,CATSRSKETQYF
TRBV2,TRBD2,TRBJ2-5,NA,TGTGCCAGCAGCGAAGCCTTTCTAGCGGGGGGGAGAGAGACCCAGTACTTC,CASSEAFLAGGRETQYF
TRBV15,TRBD2,TRBJ2-1,few,TGTGCCACCAGCAGAGGCAAAATAGCGGGGGCCTACAATGAGCAGTTCTTC,CATSRGKIAGAYNEQFF
TRBV7-2,NA,TRBJ2-5,many,TGTGCCAGCAGTCCTCGGGGGTGGACTCAAGAGACCCAGTACTTC,CASSPRGWTQETQYF
TRBV7-2,NA,TRBJ1-5,many,TGTGCCAGCAGTTGGAGGGTGGATCAGCCCCAGCATTTT,CASSWRVDQPQHF
TRBV28,NA,TRBJ2-5,many,TGTGCCAGCAGTTTGAGGGAGGACTGGTCGGGGATAGAGACCCAGTACTTC,CASSLREDWSGIETQYF
TRBV24-1,TRBD2,TRBJ2-5,few,TGTGCCATCTCCGGAAGCGGGGGAGAAGAGACCCAGTACTTC,CAISGSGGEETQYF
TRBV2,TRBD2,TRBJ2-6,few,TGTGCCAGCAGTGATCACGGGGGAGGGGTAAAAGGTCCTTCTGGGGCCAACGTCCTGACTTTC,CASSDHGGGVKGPSGANVLTF
TRBV10-3,NA,TRBJ2-1,NA,TGTGCCACCCGGCAATCGAGGTATGAGCAGTTCTTC,CATRQSRYEQFF
TRBV28,TRBD1,TRBJ1-2,NA,TGTGCCAGCAGTTTACCACTGGGACAGGGGAACTATGGCTACACCTTC,CASSLPLGQGNYGYTF